Sequencing of this TCR beta chain was carried out in a study of blood T cell repertoires in COVID-19. Whole-study context: COVID-19 samples from acute and convalescent phases originated in the United States, Italy and Spain.

As handled by the study authors: Amplification from reference gene primers served as the basis for estimated nucleated cell counts. Data came from immunoSEQ multiplex PCR; TCRdb stores just in-frame clones and leaves some out. V, J and clone size were drawn from that table, and D and trimming were deduced from the DNA. The data contain some 200,000 clones, 82% of them singletons. The receptor comes from a man between 35 and 55 years old who had recovered from COVID-19. Sequencing was carried out using PBMCs or T cells enriched from blood (not recorded which).

CDR3 in DNA: TGTGCCAGCAGCCCGCTACCGGGGTTACGAGGGGAGCTGTTTTTT. Protein product: CASSPLPGLRGELFF. The chain has TRBV4-2 and TRBJ2-2; maybe TRBD2 (5 bases). CDR1 and CDR2 from the germline V gene are LGHNA and YNFKEQ. The CDR3 has 15 amino acids. V lost 4 bases to trimming and J lost 8 bases, with 17 bases between them.